These 15 T cell receptor beta chains were sequenced from one sample in a study of blood T cell repertoires in COVID-19. Data came from immunoSEQ multiplex PCR; TCRdb stores just in-frame clones and leaves some out. The sample contains around 86,000 clones, more than 80% of which appear only once. The sample consisted of peripheral blood. The receptors were sampled from a woman older than 75 with acute or convalescent COVID-19.

The chain employs TRBV28 and TRBJ1-5; 7 bases map to TRBD1. Trimming at V came to 6 bases and at J to 3 bases, leaving 8 bases not matched to a gene. From germline, CDR1 is MDHEN and CDR2 SYDVKM. The CDR3 totals 15 residues. The CDR3 sequence is CASSVRGNNNQPQHF. The CDR3 DNA is TGTGCCAGCAGCGTCAGGGGGAATAACAATCAGCCCCAGCATTTT.

The rearrangement joins TRBV10-3 to TRBJ2-5, with D perhaps TRBD2 (6 bases). V lost 11 bases to trimming and J lost 5 bases, with 15 bases between them. The length of the CDR3 is 12 residues. Germline CDR1 and CDR2: ENHRY and SYGVKD. The CDR3 sequence: CASGGVGETQYF. In DNA, the CDR3 is TGTGCCTCGGGCGGGGTAGGGGAGACCCAGTACTTC.

V and J are TRBV7-9 and TRBJ2-7; 8 bases line up with TRBD1. Germline lookup yields CDR1 SEHNR and CDR2 FQNEAQ (reference sequence). The V and J ends lost 5 bases and 6 bases, in that order; junction bases with no gene match: 3. This CDR3 has 12 residues. As DNA, the CDR3 is TGTGCCAGCAGCATAGGACAGGGCGAGCAGTACTTC. Amino acid sequence: CASSIGQGEQYF.

The chain has TRBV19 and TRBJ2-1, with TRBD1 identical over 8 bases. CDR1 is LNHDA, CDR2 SQIVND, per germline (reference sequence). After removal of 10 bases from V and 7 bases from J, the junction contained 15 bases not matched to a gene. The CDR3 contains 15 residues. The CDR3, as DNA: TGTGCCACCTCGATATCGGACAGGGAGTCGAATGAGCAGTTCTTC. Translation gives CATSISDRESNEQFF.

This chain links TRBV5-1 with TRBJ1-6, with 7 bases matching TRBD1. V trimming: 0 bases; J trimming: 0 bases; junction bases outside the gene matches: 3. This CDR3 is 17 amino acids long. Germline V gives CDR1 SGHRS, CDR2 YFSETQ. The CDR3 DNA is TGCGCCAGCAGCTTGGTCGACAGGGCCTCCTATAATTCACCCCTCCACTTT. It codes for CASSLVDRASYNSPLHF.

The chain couples TRBV29-1 to TRBJ2-5; maybe TRBD1 (5 bases). The CDR3 covers 13 residues. Germline V gives CDR1 SQVTM, CDR2 ANQGSEA. V gave up 6 bases and J gave up 3 bases, with 14 bases separating them. CDR3 loop: CSVRWLREETQYF. The CDR3 nucleotides read TGCAGCGTCAGGTGGCTCAGGGAAGAGACCCAGTACTTC. The full variable domain, with the rest looked up from reference TRBV29-1 and TRBJ2-5, is SAVISQKPSRDICQRGTSLTIQCQVDSQVTMMFWYRQQPGQSLTLIATANQGSEATYESGFVIDKFPISRPNLTFSTLTVSNMSPEDSSIYLCSVRWLREETQYFGPGTRLLVL.

This chain joins TRBV10-1 and TRBJ2-5; 8 bases map to TRBD1. The CDR3 has 15 residues. V lost 3 bases and J lost 5; bases outside the gene matches: 8. Germline V gives CDR1 WNHNN, CDR2 SYGVQD (reference sequence). The CDR3 sequence is CASSDLDRVYETQYF. In DNA form, the CDR3 reads TGCGCCAGCAGTGACTTGGACAGGGTATATGAGACCCAGTACTTC.

About this clone: Other DNA variants within this sample encode the same CDR3. This chain joins TRBV5-1 and TRBJ2-1; tentative D call: TRBD2 (6 bases). The length of the CDR3 is 15 residues. Germline assignment: CDR1 SGHRS and CDR2 YFSETQ. V gave up 4 bases and J gave up 0 bases, with 11 bases separating them. The CDR3 here is CASSPAGSSYNEQFF. The DNA of the CDR3 is TGCGCCAGCAGCCCGGCGGGGAGCTCCTACAATGAGCAGTTCTTC. The full variable domain, completed using reference TRBV5-1 and TRBJ2-1, is KAGVTQTPRYLIKTRGQQVTLSCSPISGHRSVSWYQQTPGQGLQFLFEYFSETQRNKGNFPGRFSGRQFSNSRSEMNVSTLELGDSALYLCASSPAGSSYNEQFFGPGTRLTVL.

This rearrangement joins TRBV3-1 (or the pseudogene TRBV3-2) to TRBJ2-1, with unresolved D. Trimming removed 4 bases from V and 9 bases from J, with 13 bases in between. This CDR3 contains 13 residues. Looked up from germline, CDR1 is LGHDT and CDR2 is YNNKEL (reference sequence). The CDR3 DNA sequence: TGTGCCAGCAGCCCCCTCGGTACGGGTGAGCAGTTCTTC. It encodes CASSPLGTGEQFF.

This chain links TRBV10-3 with TRBJ2-1; D is unclear. The CDR3 is made up of 11 amino acids. Trimming cost V 11 bases and J 9 bases, with 14 bases left between them. Per the germline V gene, CDR1 is ENHRY and CDR2 is SYGVKD. The CDR3 region has the DNA TGTGCCGCGCTAGGTACGAGTGAGCAGTTCTTC. Residues: CAALGTSEQFF.

The chain couples TRBV7-2 to TRBJ2-2, with D possibly matching TRBD2 (7 bases). V shed 5 bases and J shed 3 bases, with 16 bases lying between them. This CDR3 has 16 amino acids. Germline assignment: CDR1 SGHTA and CDR2 FQGNSA. CDR3 in DNA: TGTGCCAGCAGCCCTCGAAAAGGGGGGGACACCGGGGAGCTGTTTTTT. This translates into CASSPRKGGDTGELFF.

The chain carries TRBV28 and TRBJ2-2; the D gene is possibly TRBD1 (8 bases). V lost 6 bases, J lost 3 bases, and 14 bases lay in between. This CDR3 region has 15 residues. Germline V gene sequence: CDR1 MDHEN, CDR2 SYDVKM. Written as DNA, the CDR3 is TGTGCCAGCAGCTCACAGGGGGGGGACACCGGGGAGCTGTTTTTT. It translates to CASSSQGGDTGELFF. Combining the CDR3 with reference TRBV28 and TRBJ2-2 gives the whole variable domain DVKVTQSSRYLVKRTGEKVFLECVQDMDHENMFWYRQDPGLGLRLIYFSYDVKMKEKGDIPEGYSVSREKKERFSLILESASTNQTSMYLCASSSQGGDTGELFFGEGSRLTVL.

CDR3 residues: CASSMHNTGYTF. CDR3 DNA sequence: TGTGCCAGCAGTATGCACAATACTGGCTACACCTTC. The V gene is TRBV28, the J gene TRBJ1-2; no definite D call. From germline, CDR1 is MDHEN and CDR2 SYDVKM. CDR3 length: 12 residues. V was clipped by 5 bases and J by 7 bases, with 11 bases between them.

The genes are TRBV5-1 and TRBJ1-1; D gene uncertain. CDR1 SGHRS and CDR2 YFSETQ come from the germline V gene. The CDR3 runs to 15 residues. V lost 5 bases to trimming and J lost 4 bases, with 18 bases between them. The CDR3 reads CASREAPGWGTEAFF. The CDR3 DNA sequence: TGCGCCAGCAGGGAGGCACCGGGTTGGGGCACTGAAGCTTTCTTT.

The chain employs TRBV30 and TRBJ2-1; 9 bases align to TRBD2. CDR1 is GTSNPN, CDR2 SVGIG, per germline (reference sequence). The CDR3 spans 13 residues. The trim removed 7 bases at V and 7 bases at J, leaving 8 bases unmatched. Here the CDR3 DNA reads TGTGCCTACCATAGCGGGGGTATGAATGAGCAGTTCTTC. It specifies CAYHSGGMNEQFF.